This T cell receptor beta chain was captured in a study of T cells in localized non-small cell lung cancer. Points from the study as a whole: Appearance in adjacent lung was seen for a median around 60 of the top 100 tumor clones. The study found T cell clonality highest in uninvolved adjacent lung, above tumor.

Trimming at V came to 3 bases and at J to 5 bases, leaving 10 bases not matched to a gene. The germline V gene has CDR1 SNHLY and CDR2 FYNNEI. The CDR3 runs 17 residues. TCRdb's copy holds only in-frame clones and misses some; the assay was immunoSEQ multiplex PCR. The sample consists of about 28,000 clones, around 81% of them appearing once. For this clone: Its target is not known.

The J gene is TRBJ2-5, the V gene TRBV2, with TRBD2 matching over 12 bases. The specimen was peripheral blood mononuclear cells, collected before any cancer treatment. The source is a man between 40 and 75 years old with stage III lung adenocarcinoma. The CDR3 nucleotides read TGTGCCAGCAGTGAGCTTGGACTAGCGGGATTTCAGGAGACCCAGTACTTC. This codes for CASSELGLAGFQETQYF.